These 9 T cell receptor beta chains were sequenced from one sample in a study of blood T cells in healthy people across ages. The second PCR ran roughly 7 to 12 cycles with a sample-barcoded 5' primer and J-beta primers. Via MiXCR, TCRdb re-called the 5' RACE reads, giving one row per CDR3 protein. The data contain roughly 900,000 distinct CDR3 sequences, 45% to 50% of them seen just once; the ten biggest clones take up under 15%. The specimen sequenced was blood. These receptors all stem from a man under 40 in good health.

This clonotype was seen more than once but under ten times. The chain uses TRBV7-2 and TRBJ2-3; D is unresolved. V dropped 1 base and J dropped 3 bases, with 14 bases sitting between them. The CDR3 consists of 16 residues. The germline CDR1 and CDR2 sequences are SGHTA and FQGNSA. The CDR3 sequence is CASSLVWSSITDTQYF. The CDR3 DNA is TGTGCCAGCAGCTTAGTCTGGAGTAGTATAACAGATACGCAGTATTTT.

The V call is TRBV5-6, the J call TRBJ2-5, with D hard to call. The ends were cut back, 2 bases at V and 11 bases at J, with 16 bases in the middle. Germline CDR1 is SGHDT and CDR2 is YYEEEE. The CDR3 is made up of 13 amino acids. CDR3 DNA: TGTGCCAGCAGCTTTAGGATTAACCAGGAGCAGTACTTC. It specifies CASSFRINQEQYF. Variable domain in full (rest from reference TRBV5-6 and TRBJ2-5): DAGVTQSPTHLIKTRGQQVTLRCSPKSGHDTVSWYQQALGQGPQFIFQYYEEEERQRGNFPDRFSGHQFPNYSSELNVNALLLGDSALYLCASSFRINQEQYFGPGTRLLVL.

The sample holds one count of this clonotype. This chain uses TRBV28 with TRBJ2-7, with D possibly being TRBD1 (5 bases). Per germline, CDR1 MDHEN and CDR2 SYDVKM. With 1 base removed from V and 1 base from J, the gap between germline ends came to 17 bases. The CDR3 sequence is 17 residues long. CDR3 sequence reads: CASSLSPVTGLSYEQYF. As DNA, the CDR3 is TGTGCCAGCAGTTTATCCCCGGTTACAGGCCTATCCTACGAGCAGTACTTC.

The chain joins TRBV7-2 to TRBJ1-1; D might be TRBD1 (6 bases). V was trimmed by 1 base and J by 6 bases, leaving 15 bases between them. The germline V gene has CDR1 SGHTA and CDR2 FQGNSA. The CDR3 covers 15 residues. The CDR3 spells CASSLVAGENAEAFF. The CDR3 DNA reads TGTGCCAGCAGCTTAGTTGCAGGGGAAAACGCTGAAGCTTTCTTT.

The chain is built from TRBV29-1 and TRBJ2-1; D might be TRBD2 (5 bases). The germline CDR1 and CDR2 sequences are SQVTM and ANQGSEA. This CDR3 comprises 13 residues. Trimming took off 4 bases at V and 7 bases at J, with 14 bases between the two ends. The CDR3 DNA reads as TGCAGCGTTGCCCGGTATAGGGAGAATGAGCAGTTCTTC. Protein: CSVARYRENEQFF.

This sequence joins TRBV7-2 and TRBJ2-5; 8 bases agree with TRBD2. The junction had 5 bases not matched to a gene; V was cut back by 5 bases and J by 0 bases. This CDR3 spans 15 amino acids. Germline-derived CDR1 and CDR2 are SGHTA and FQGNSA. The CDR3 sequence is CASSPMRGDQETQYF. The CDR3 region has the DNA TGTGCCAGCAGCCCCATGCGGGGGGACCAAGAGACCCAGTACTTC.

The table lists this clonotype with a few counts. The chain employs TRBV2 and TRBJ2-7; unclear D gene. With 0 bases removed from V and 2 bases from J, the gap between germline ends came to 8 bases. CDR1 is SNHLY and CDR2 is FYNNEI in the germline V gene. The CDR3 is 14 amino acids. The DNA for the CDR3 is TGTGCCAGCAGTGAAGCGCTTCGTCCCTACGAGCAGTACTTC. Its protein is CASSEALRPYEQYF.

This chain's CDR3 is CSARDSGREAHEQFF. In DNA form, the CDR3 reads TGCAGTGCTAGAGATTCGGGCAGGGAGGCCCACGAGCAGTTCTTC. The chain combines TRBV20-1 with TRBJ2-1, with a tentative D call TRBD2 (6 bases). The CDR3 is 15 amino acids. Trimming removed 0 bases at V and 10 bases at J, with 19 bases between. CDR1 DFQATT and CDR2 SNEGSKA come from the germline V gene (reference sequence).

The chain couples TRBV10-3 to TRBJ1-5; TRBD1 is a possible D gene (5 bases). The CDR3 length is 12 residues. Trimming took 7 bases from V and 4 from J, leaving 8 bases between them. Germline V CDR1 and CDR2: ENHRY, SYGVKD. The CDR3 is CAITQGNQPQHF. The CDR3 DNA follows: TGTGCCATCACTCAGGGTAATCAGCCCCAGCATTTT.